The rows below give T cell receptor beta chains drawn from one sample of a study of cytomegalovirus exposure and HLA in healthy donors. Here immunoSEQ multiplex PCR was the method, and the copy in TCRdb shows in-frame clones only, minus some. Recorded here are more than 100,000 clones; the top ten clones represent more than 3%. The sequencing input was PBMCs. Receptor source: a man in his late teens or twenties in good health and CMV-seronegative. Each CDR3 is given with its conserved first and last residue. D genes are given only for firm matches.

J gene	V gene	D gene	CDR3 DNA	CDR3 protein
TRBJ1-5	TRBV18	TRBD1	TGTGCCAGCTCAATACGACAGGGGAACAATCAGCCCCAGCATTTT	CASSIRQGNNQPQHF
TRBJ2-7	TRBV7-9	.	TGTGCCAGCAGCTATGGACAGCCGGCCTACGAGCAGTACTTC	CASSYGQPAYEQYF
TRBJ2-7	TRBV5-1	.	TGCGCCAGCAGCTTGGATGCTAGGGGGTACGAGCAGTACTTC	CASSLDARGYEQYF
TRBJ2-7	TRBV10-1	TRBD1	TGCGCCAGCAGTGAGTTAGGGGGCGCCTACGAGCAGTACTTC	CASSELGGAYEQYF
TRBJ2-1	TRBV4-1	TRBD2	TGCGCCAGCAGCCAAGATAGCGGGAGGTACCCTCCCGAGCAGTTCTTC	CASSQDSGRYPPEQFF
TRBJ2-4	TRBV5-1	.	TGCGCCAGCAGCGACCGTCAGGGAGCCAAAAACATTCAGTACTTC	CASSDRQGAKNIQYF
TRBJ1-1	TRBV28	.	TGTGCCAGCAGTGGCAGGGGATATCTCGCTGAAGCTTTCTTT	CASSGRGYLAEAFF
TRBJ2-3	TRBV29-1	.	TGCAGCGGAGGGACACTCTTCTATGATACGCAGTATTTT	CSGGTLFYDTQYF
TRBJ2-1	TRBV27	.	TGTGCCAGCAGTCCGGACGGCGGGGATGAGCAGTTCTTC	CASSPDGGDEQFF
TRBJ1-4	TRBV19	.	TGTGCCAGCAGGGTTAGGACTGAAAAACTGTTTTTT	CASRVRTEKLFF
TRBJ1-1	TRBV10-3	.	TGTGCCAAGACAGACCTGAGGGCTTTCTTT	CAKTDLRAFF
TRBJ1-2	TRBV5-5	.	TGTGCCAGCAGCTTGGCTCAGGAACTTGGCTACACCTTC	CASSLAQELGYTF
TRBJ2-3	TRBV9	.	TGTGCCAGCAGCGCCCTTGCCTCGGGACTTACCCAAAGCACAGATACGCAGTATTTT	CASSALASGLTQSTDTQYF
TRBJ2-7	TRBV10-2	.	TGCGCCAGCAGTGAAATTGCGGGGCCGAGGTACGAGCAGTACTTC	CASSEIAGPRYEQYF
TRBJ2-1	TRBV10-3	.	TGTGCCATCAGTCGTGGACTAAGCAATGAGCAGTTCTTC	CAISRGLSNEQFF
TRBJ2-7	TRBV2	TRBD2	TGTGCCAGCAGTCCTACTAGCGGGGGGTCCTACGAGCAGTACTTC	CASSPTSGGSYEQYF
TRBJ2-5	TRBV7-6	.	TGTGCCAGCAGCCAGGACAGACAGTTACAAGAGACCCAGTACTTC	CASSQDRQLQETQYF
TRBJ2-3	TRBV14	.	TGTGCCAGCAGCCAAGATCTCAAATTTAGCGTCCTCTCTCAGCACACAGATACGCAGTATTTT	CASSQDLKFSVLSQHTDTQYF
TRBJ1-1	TRBV19	.	TGTGCCAGTAGTATCGGCCAACAGGGAAGGGTGAACACTGAAGCTTTCTTT	CASSIGQQGRVNTEAFF
TRBJ2-1	TRBV9	.	TGTGCCAGCAGCGCTGGGGAGCCACAGGGATTATACAATGAGCAGTTCTTC	CASSAGEPQGLYNEQFF
TRBJ2-1	TRBV2	TRBD2	TGTGCCAGCAGTGACCAGGGACTAGCGACGTACAATGAGCAGTTCTTC	CASSDQGLATYNEQFF
TRBJ1-1	TRBV18	TRBD1	TGTGCCAGCTCACCTTTACAGGGGGCGATTGATAGCAGTACTGAAGCTTTCTTT	CASSPLQGAIDSSTEAFF
TRBJ2-5	TRBV5-8	.	TGTGCCAGCAGCTTGGTGAGAGGATCGGGGGCCCAGTACTTC	CASSLVRGSGAQYF
TRBJ2-7	TRBV2	.	TGTGCCAGCAGTGAGCAGAACTCCTACGAGCAGTACTTC	CASSEQNSYEQYF
TRBJ2-5	TRBV7-8	TRBD2	TGTGCCAGCAGCTTACTCCCAAGCGGGGGGGTCCAAGAGACCCAGTACTTC	CASSLLPSGGVQETQYF
TRBJ2-1	TRBV5-1	TRBD2	TGCGCCAGCAGCCTTACGGGACTAGCGGTAGGGGGCTACAATGAGCAGTTCTTC	CASSLTGLAVGGYNEQFF
TRBJ2-3	TRBV11-2	TRBD2	TGTGCCAGCAGCCTCTTCGCGGGAGGCAGCACAGATACGCAGTATTTT	CASSLFAGGSTDTQYF
TRBJ1-2	TRBV2	TRBD1	TGTGCCAGCAGGTATCTGGGACAGGGGATCTATGGCTACACCTTC	CASRYLGQGIYGYTF
TRBJ2-7	TRBV7-9	.	TGTGCCAGCAGCTTAGGGACAGAGAGCTCCTACGAGCAGTACTTC	CASSLGTESSYEQYF
TRBJ2-5	TRBV10-3	TRBD2	TGTGCCACCGGGGGGGAAGAGACCCAGTACTTC	CATGGEETQYF
TRBJ2-3	TRBV5-4	.	TGTGCCAGCAGTCGTCGGGAGTCCGGAGATACGCAGTATTTT	CASSRRESGDTQYF
TRBJ1-1	TRBV6-1	TRBD1	TGTGCCAGCAGACAGGGGACTGAAGCTTTCTTT	CASRQGTEAFF
TRBJ2-7	TRBV28	TRBD1	TGTGCCAGCACCCTAGGACAGGGGAGACCGTACTTC	CASTLGQGRPYF
TRBJ2-2	TRBV5-1	.	TGCGCCAGCAGCTTTCAAGGGGGGAACACCGGGGAGCTGTTTTTT	CASSFQGGNTGELFF
TRBJ1-3	TRBV5-4	TRBD1	TGTGCCAGCAGCTTGCCAGGGGGGATTGGAAACACCATATATTTT	CASSLPGGIGNTIYF
TRBJ1-1	TRBV7-2	.	TGTGCCAGCAGCTTAGAGGGGGGGCTCTTCACTGAAGCTTTCTTT	CASSLEGGLFTEAFF
TRBJ1-2	TRBV7-6	.	TGTGCCAGCAGTCCTTACCAGGGCGGCTATGGCTACACCTTC	CASSPYQGGYGYTF
TRBJ1-5	TRBV7-8	TRBD1	TGTGCCAGCAGCTTATCTTCGGGACAGGGGGTATTGAATCAGCCCCAGCATTTT	CASSLSSGQGVLNQPQHF
TRBJ2-7	TRBV15	.	TGTGCCACCAGCACATGGGACACACTCTCCTACGAGCAGTACTTC	CATSTWDTLSYEQYF
TRBJ2-7	TRBV9	.	TGTGCCAGCAGCGTAGCTAGCGACCTTCCCTACGAGCAGTACTTC	CASSVASDLPYEQYF
TRBJ2-6	TRBV14	.	TGTGCCAGCAGCCACGGGACTTTCCTCTCTGGGGCCAACGTCCTGACTTTC	CASSHGTFLSGANVLTF
TRBJ1-6	TRBV9	.	TGTGCCAGCAGCGTATCCGGGAACGACTCACCCCTCCACTTT	CASSVSGNDSPLHF
TRBJ2-5	TRBV29-1	TRBD2	TGCAGCGCACCGGGACTAGCGGGGGCAGAGGAGACCCAGTACTTC	CSAPGLAGAEETQYF
TRBJ1-2	TRBV11-2	.	TGTGCCAGCAGCCCCCGTGTCTATGGCTACACCTTC	CASSPRVYGYTF
TRBJ1-3	TRBV19	.	TGTGCCAGTACCTCTTCCCTCTCTGGAAACACCATATATTTT	CASTSSLSGNTIYF
TRBJ2-1	TRBV27	.	TGTGCCAGCGGGGATGGGAGCCACAATGAGCAGTTCTTC	CASGDGSHNEQFF
TRBJ2-1	TRBV6-5	TRBD2	TGTGCCAGCAGTTTAGCGGGGGGGTACAATGAGCAGTTCTTC	CASSLAGGYNEQFF
TRBJ2-7	TRBV11-2	.	TGTGCCAGCAGTTTTGGACTATCCTACGAGCAGTACTTC	CASSFGLSYEQYF
TRBJ2-7	TRBV15	.	TGTGCCACAGCAAGCCCCAGCGGGCCTCCTTACGAGCAGTACTTC	CATASPSGPPYEQYF